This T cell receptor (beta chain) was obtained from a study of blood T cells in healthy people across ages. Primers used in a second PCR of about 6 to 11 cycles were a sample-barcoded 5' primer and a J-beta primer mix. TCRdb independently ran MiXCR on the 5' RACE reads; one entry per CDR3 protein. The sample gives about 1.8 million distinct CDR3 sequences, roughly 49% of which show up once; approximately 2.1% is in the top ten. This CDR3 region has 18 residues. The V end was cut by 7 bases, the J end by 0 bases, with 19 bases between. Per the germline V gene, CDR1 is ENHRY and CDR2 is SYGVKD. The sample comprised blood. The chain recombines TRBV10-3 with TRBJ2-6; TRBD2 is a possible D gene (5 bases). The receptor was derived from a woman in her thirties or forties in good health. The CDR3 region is CAINKEAGPPSGANVLTF. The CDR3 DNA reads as TGTGCCATCAATAAGGAGGCAGGTCCACCCTCTGGGGCCAACGTCCTGACTTTC.